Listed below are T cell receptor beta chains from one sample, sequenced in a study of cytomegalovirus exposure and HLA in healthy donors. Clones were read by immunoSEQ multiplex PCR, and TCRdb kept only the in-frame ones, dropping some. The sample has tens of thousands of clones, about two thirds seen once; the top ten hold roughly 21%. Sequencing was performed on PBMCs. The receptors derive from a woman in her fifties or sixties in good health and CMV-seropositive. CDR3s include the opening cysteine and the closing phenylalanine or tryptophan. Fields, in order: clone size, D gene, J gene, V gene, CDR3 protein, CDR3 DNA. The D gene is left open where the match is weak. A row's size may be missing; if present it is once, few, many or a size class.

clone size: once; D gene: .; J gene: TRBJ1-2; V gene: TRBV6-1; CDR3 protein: CASRIQGSYGYTF; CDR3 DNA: TGTGCCAGCAGGATACAGGGATCCTATGGCTACACCTTC
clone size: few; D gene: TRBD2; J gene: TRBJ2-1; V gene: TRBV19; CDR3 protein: CASTLAGAAHYNEQFF; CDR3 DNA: TGTGCCAGTACTTTAGCGGGGGCAGCCCATTACAATGAGCAGTTCTTC
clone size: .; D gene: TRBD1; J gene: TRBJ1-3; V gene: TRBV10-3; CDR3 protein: CAISESLGQGVGNTIYF; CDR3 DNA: TGTGCCATCAGTGAATCCCTAGGACAGGGCGTTGGAAACACCATATATTTT
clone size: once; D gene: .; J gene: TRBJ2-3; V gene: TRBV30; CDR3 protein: CAWSWTETDTQYF; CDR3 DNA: TGTGCCTGGAGTTGGACAGAAACAGATACGCAGTATTTT
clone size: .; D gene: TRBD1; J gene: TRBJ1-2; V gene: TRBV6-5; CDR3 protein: CASSTGGTGYGYTF; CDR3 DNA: TGTGCCAGCAGTACAGGGGGTACGGGCTATGGCTACACCTTC
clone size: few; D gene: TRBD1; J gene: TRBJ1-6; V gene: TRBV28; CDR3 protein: CASSLWTGDSPLHF; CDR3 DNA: TGTGCCAGCAGTTTATGGACAGGGGATTCACCCCTCCACTTT
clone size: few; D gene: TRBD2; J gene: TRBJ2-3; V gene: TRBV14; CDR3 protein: CASSRTSGEADTQYF; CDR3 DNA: TGTGCCAGCAGCCGGACTAGCGGGGAGGCAGATACGCAGTATTTT
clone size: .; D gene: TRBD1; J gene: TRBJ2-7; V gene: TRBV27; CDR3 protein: CASSPYQTGTYEQYF; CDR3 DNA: TGTGCCAGCAGTCCCTACCAGACAGGGACCTACGAGCAGTACTTC
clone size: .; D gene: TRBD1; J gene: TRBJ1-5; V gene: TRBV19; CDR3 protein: CASSISGTATNQPQHF; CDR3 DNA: TGTGCCAGTAGTATATCCGGGACAGCTACTAATCAGCCCCAGCATTTT
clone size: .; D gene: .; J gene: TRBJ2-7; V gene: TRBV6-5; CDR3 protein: CASSYPGDRYEQYF; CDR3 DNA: TGTGCCAGCAGTTACCCAGGGGATCGTTACGAGCAGTACTTC
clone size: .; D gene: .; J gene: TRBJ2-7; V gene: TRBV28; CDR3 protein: CASREDPREFEQYF; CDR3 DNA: TGTGCCAGCAGAGAGGACCCCAGGGAATTCGAGCAGTACTTC
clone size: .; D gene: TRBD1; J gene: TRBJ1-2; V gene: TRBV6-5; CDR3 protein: CASRGQGNYGYTF; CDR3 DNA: TGTGCCAGCAGAGGACAGGGGAACTATGGCTACACCTTC
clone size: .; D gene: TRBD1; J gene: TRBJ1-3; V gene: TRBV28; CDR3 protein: CASSFSPGQVSGNTIYF; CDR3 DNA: TGTGCCAGCAGTTTCTCTCCGGGACAGGTCTCTGGAAACACCATATATTTT
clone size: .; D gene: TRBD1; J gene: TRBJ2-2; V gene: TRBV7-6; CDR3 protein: CASSLTTGTNTGELFF; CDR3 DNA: TGTGCCAGCAGCTTAACGACAGGGACAAACACCGGGGAGCTGTTTTTT
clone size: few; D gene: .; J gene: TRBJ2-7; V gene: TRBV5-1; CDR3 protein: CASSDTGSSYEQYF; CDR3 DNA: TGCGCCAGCAGCGACACAGGTAGCTCCTACGAGCAGTACTTC
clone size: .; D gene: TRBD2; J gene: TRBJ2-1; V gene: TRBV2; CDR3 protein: CAFGSGGFYNEQFF; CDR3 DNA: TGTGCCTTCGGTAGCGGGGGATTCTACAATGAGCAGTTCTTC
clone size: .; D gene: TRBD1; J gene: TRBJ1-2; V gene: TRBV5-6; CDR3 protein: CASSSETGGAQGDYGYTF; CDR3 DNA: TGTGCCAGCAGTTCAGAAACAGGGGGCGCCCAGGGCGACTATGGCTACACCTTC
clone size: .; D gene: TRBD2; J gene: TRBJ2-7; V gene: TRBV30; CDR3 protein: CAWSPASGGLSYEQYF; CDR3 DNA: TGTGCCTGGAGTCCGGCTAGCGGGGGCCTCTCCTACGAGCAGTACTTC
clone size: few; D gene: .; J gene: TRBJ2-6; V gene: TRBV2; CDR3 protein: CASSETGSGANVLTF; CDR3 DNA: TGTGCCAGCAGCGAAACGGGCTCTGGGGCCAACGTCCTGACTTTC
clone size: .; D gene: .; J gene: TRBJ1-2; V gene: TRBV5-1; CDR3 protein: CASSQTSGAGRVGYTF; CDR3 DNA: TGCGCCAGCAGCCAAACCTCAGGGGCCGGAAGGGTCGGCTACACCTTC
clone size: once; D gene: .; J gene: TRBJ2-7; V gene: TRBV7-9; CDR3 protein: CASSPRTVIGEQYF; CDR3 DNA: TGTGCCAGCAGCCCGCGGACAGTAATCGGCGAGCAGTACTTC
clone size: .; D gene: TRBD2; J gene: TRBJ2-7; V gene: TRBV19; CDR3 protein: CASSSGLSSYEQYF; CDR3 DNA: TGTGCCAGTAGCTCGGGACTAAGCTCCTACGAGCAGTACTTC
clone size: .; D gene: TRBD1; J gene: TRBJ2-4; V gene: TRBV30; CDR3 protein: CAWSAGQLGRDIQYF; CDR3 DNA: TGTGCCTGGAGTGCGGGACAGCTAGGGCGGGACATTCAGTACTTC
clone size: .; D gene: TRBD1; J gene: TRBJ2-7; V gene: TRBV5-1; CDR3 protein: CASSIRGWDRGDEQYF; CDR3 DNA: TGCGCCAGCAGTATAAGAGGATGGGACAGGGGGGACGAGCAGTACTTC
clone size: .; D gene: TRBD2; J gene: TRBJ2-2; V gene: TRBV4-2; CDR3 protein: CASSQDGGGSYTGELFF; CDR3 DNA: TGTGCCAGCAGCCAAGATGGCGGGGGGAGCTACACCGGGGAGCTGTTTTTT
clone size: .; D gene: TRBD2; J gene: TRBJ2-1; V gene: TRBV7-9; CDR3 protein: CASSLASGGANEQFF; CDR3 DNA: TGTGCCAGCAGCTTGGCTAGCGGGGGGGCAAATGAGCAGTTCTTC
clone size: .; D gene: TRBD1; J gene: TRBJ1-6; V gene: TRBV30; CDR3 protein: CAWSAQTGNSPLHF; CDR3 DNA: TGTGCCTGGAGTGCCCAGACAGGGAATTCACCCCTCCACTTT
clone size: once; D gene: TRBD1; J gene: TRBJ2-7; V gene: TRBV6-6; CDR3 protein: CASRAGQGGTYEQYF; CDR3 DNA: TGTGCCAGCAGAGCGGGACAGGGAGGCACCTACGAGCAGTACTTC
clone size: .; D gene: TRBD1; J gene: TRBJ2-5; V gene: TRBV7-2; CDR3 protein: CASSRQGQETQYF; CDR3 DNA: TGTGCCAGCAGCCGACAGGGCCAAGAGACCCAGTACTTC
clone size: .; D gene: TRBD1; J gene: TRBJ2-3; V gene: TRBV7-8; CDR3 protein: CASSLVGQGYTDTQYF; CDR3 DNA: TGTGCCAGCAGCTTAGTGGGACAGGGCTACACAGATACGCAGTATTTT
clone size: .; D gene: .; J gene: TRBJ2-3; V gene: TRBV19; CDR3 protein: CASSIVLRRLGNSTDTQYF; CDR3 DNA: TGTGCCAGTAGTATAGTTTTAAGGAGGTTAGGTAATAGCACAGATACGCAGTATTTT
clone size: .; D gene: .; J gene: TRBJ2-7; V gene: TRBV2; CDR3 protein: CASSEPTEAPYEQYF; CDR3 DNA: TGTGCCAGCAGTGAACCGACAGAGGCCCCCTACGAGCAGTACTTC
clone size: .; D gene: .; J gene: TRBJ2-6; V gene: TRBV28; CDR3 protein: CASSWLLSGANVLTF; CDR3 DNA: TGTGCCAGCAGTTGGCTGCTCTCTGGGGCCAACGTCCTGACTTTC
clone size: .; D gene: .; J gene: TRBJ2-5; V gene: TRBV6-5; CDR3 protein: CASSYSRGGLGETQYF; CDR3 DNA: TGTGCCAGCAGTTACTCGAGGGGGGGGCTTGGAGAGACCCAGTACTTC
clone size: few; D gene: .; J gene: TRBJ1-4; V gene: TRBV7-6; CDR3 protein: CASSLAHTGPTEKLFF; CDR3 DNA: TGTGCCAGCAGCTTAGCGCATACAGGGCCCACGGAAAAACTGTTTTTT
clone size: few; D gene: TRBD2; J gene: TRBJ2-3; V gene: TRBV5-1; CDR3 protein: CASAGLAGVTDTQYF; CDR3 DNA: TGCGCCAGCGCGGGGCTAGCGGGGGTCACAGATACGCAGTATTTT
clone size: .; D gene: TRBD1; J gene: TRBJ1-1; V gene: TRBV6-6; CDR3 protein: CASSYSGTELNTEAFF; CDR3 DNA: TGTGCCAGCAGTTACTCCGGGACAGAGCTGAACACTGAAGCTTTCTTT
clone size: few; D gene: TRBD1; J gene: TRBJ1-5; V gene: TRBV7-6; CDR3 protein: CASSSGQGKNQPQHF; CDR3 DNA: TGTGCCAGCAGCTCAGGACAGGGCAAGAATCAGCCCCAGCATTTT
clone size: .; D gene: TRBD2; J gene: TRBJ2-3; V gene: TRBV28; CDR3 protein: CASSGTTPSTDTQYF; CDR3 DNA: TGTGCCAGCAGCGGGACTACCCCGAGCACAGATACGCAGTATTTT
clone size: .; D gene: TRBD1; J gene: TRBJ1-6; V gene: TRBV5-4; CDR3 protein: CASSLRDRGSPLHF; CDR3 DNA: TGTGCCAGCAGCCTCCGGGACAGGGGATCACCCCTCCACTTT